Listed below are T cell receptor beta chains from one sample, sequenced in a study of shared clonotypes between healthy human individuals. Method: immunoSEQ multiplex PCR; TCRdb's copy keeps in-frame clones and lacks some. This table has 2 million or so clones, around 95% appearing once. The sample was naive CD4+ T cells sorted from blood. The source is a man between 18 and 35 years old in good health. CDR3s include the opening cysteine and the closing phenylalanine or tryptophan. Each record gives: CDR3 length, D gene, clone size, V gene, J gene, CDR3 protein, CDR3 DNA. The D gene is left open where the match is weak. Not every row has a clone size; where given, it reads once, few, many or a size class.

13	NA	NA	TRBV4-3	TRBJ1-4	CASSPLGREKLFF	TGCGCCAGCAGCCCCCTAGGGCGAGAAAAACTGTTTTTT
13	TRBD1	NA	TRBV2	TRBJ2-7	CASTPTGNYEQYF	TGTGCCAGCACCCCGACAGGGAACTACGAGCAGTACTTC
14	NA	once	TRBV11-2	TRBJ2-7	CASSSELQGSEQYF	TGTGCCAGCAGCTCCGAACTACAGGGATCCGAGCAGTACTTC
15	NA	NA	TRBV28	TRBJ2-2	CASSEHRGNTGELFF	TGTGCCAGCAGCGAGCACCGAGGGAACACCGGGGAGCTGTTTTTT
15	TRBD2	NA	TRBV28	TRBJ2-7	CASSPGLAGQYEQYF	TGTGCCAGCAGTCCCGGACTAGCGGGTCAATACGAGCAGTACTTC
16	NA	once	TRBV5-8	TRBJ1-4	CASSPFDGGREEKLFF	TGTGCCAGCAGCCCGTTCGACGGGGGCAGGGAGGAAAAACTGTTTTTT
16	TRBD2	NA	TRBV25-1	TRBJ2-1	CASSAESGGANNEQFF	TGTGCCAGCAGTGCTGAGAGCGGGGGGGCCAATAATGAGCAGTTCTTC
16	TRBD1	NA	TRBV7-9	TRBJ2-7	CASSPRTGDGSYEQYF	TGTGCCAGCAGCCCCAGGACAGGAGATGGCTCCTACGAGCAGTACTTC
19	NA	once	TRBV9	TRBJ2-6	CASSVFPRAGASGANVLTF	TGTGCCAGCAGCGTATTTCCTCGAGCCGGGGCCTCTGGGGCCAACGTCCTGACTTTC
15	TRBD1	NA	TRBV5-1	TRBJ2-1	CASSSQGSSYNEQFF	TGCGCCAGCAGCTCACAGGGGAGCTCCTACAATGAGCAGTTCTTC
16	NA	NA	TRBV6-5	TRBJ2-3	CASSYSRSQGADTQYF	TGTGCCAGCAGTTACTCAAGGTCCCAGGGTGCAGATACGCAGTATTTT
16	NA	NA	TRBV6-5	TRBJ2-1	CASSYEVGVTYNEQFF	TGTGCCAGCAGTTACGAGGTGGGGGTTACCTACAATGAGCAGTTCTTC
13	NA	NA	TRBV5-1	TRBJ1-1	CASRSADNTEAFF	TGCGCCAGCAGATCTGCGGATAACACTGAAGCTTTCTTT
13	NA	few	TRBV7-2	TRBJ2-1	CASSLSSGNEQFF	TGTGCCAGCAGCTTAAGTAGCGGCAATGAGCAGTTCTTC
13	NA	NA	TRBV5-5	TRBJ2-1	CASSLDSHNEQFF	TGTGCCAGCAGCTTGGACAGTCACAATGAGCAGTTCTTC
15	NA	NA	TRBV7-2	TRBJ2-3	CASSLGRAGTDTQYF	TGTGCCAGCAGCTTGGGTCGAGCAGGGACAGATACGCAGTATTTT
16	TRBD1	NA	TRBV4-1	TRBJ2-7	CASSKSWTGENYEQYF	TGCGCCAGCAGCAAATCCTGGACAGGGGAAAACTACGAGCAGTACTTC
14	NA	NA	TRBV30	TRBJ1-1	CAWSKPRFATEAFF	TGTGCCTGGTCCAAACCCAGGTTCGCGACTGAAGCTTTCTTT
13	NA	NA	TRBV10-3	TRBJ2-1	CAISESFWEEQFF	TGTGCCATCAGTGAGTCTTTCTGGGAAGAGCAGTTCTTC
15	TRBD2	NA	TRBV14	TRBJ2-7	CASSQVLAANYEQYF	TGTGCCAGCAGCCAAGTACTAGCGGCAAACTACGAGCAGTACTTC
15	NA	NA	TRBV2	TRBJ1-2	CASNQEQGGVYGYTF	TGTGCCAGCAACCAAGAACAGGGAGGGGTTTATGGCTACACCTTC
12	NA	NA	TRBV27	TRBJ2-7	CASSTNLVQQYF	TGTGCCAGCAGCACAAACTTGGTTCAGCAGTACTTC
14	TRBD2	NA	TRBV6-6	TRBJ2-7	CASSPWDSGPEQYF	TGTGCCAGCAGTCCTTGGGATAGCGGGCCCGAGCAGTACTTC
16	TRBD1	NA	TRBV29-1	TRBJ2-1	CSVEALQGSSYNEQFF	TGCAGCGTTGAAGCCTTACAGGGGAGCTCCTACAATGAGCAGTTCTTC
14	NA	NA	TRBV6-1	TRBJ1-1	CASREQEANTEAFF	TGTGCCAGCAGGGAACAGGAGGCGAACACTGAAGCTTTCTTT
14	TRBD1	NA	TRBV5-6	TRBJ1-1	CASSGGQGDTEAFF	TGTGCCAGCAGCGGCGGACAGGGCGACACTGAAGCTTTCTTT
15	TRBD2	NA	TRBV10-3	TRBJ2-4	CAINPGGGQDNIQYF	TGTGCCATCAACCCGGGAGGGGGACAAGATAACATTCAGTACTTC
14	NA	NA	TRBV10-3	TRBJ2-4	CAISDSLAKNIQYF	TGTGCCATCAGCGACAGTCTCGCCAAAAACATTCAGTACTTC